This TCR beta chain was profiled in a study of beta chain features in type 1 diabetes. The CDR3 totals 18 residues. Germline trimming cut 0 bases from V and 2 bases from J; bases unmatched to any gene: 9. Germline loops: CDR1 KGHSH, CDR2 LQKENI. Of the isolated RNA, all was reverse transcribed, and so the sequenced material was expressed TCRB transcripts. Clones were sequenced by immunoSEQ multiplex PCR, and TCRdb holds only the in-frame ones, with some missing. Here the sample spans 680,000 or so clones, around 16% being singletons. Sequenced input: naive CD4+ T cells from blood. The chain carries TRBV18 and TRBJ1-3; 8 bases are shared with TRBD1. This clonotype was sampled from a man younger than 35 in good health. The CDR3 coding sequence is TGTGCCAGCTCACCACCGTCTTGGCAGGGGGCGCCTGGAAACACCATATATTTT. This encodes CASSPPSWQGAPGNTIYF.